Shown below are 5 T cell receptor beta chains from a single sample sequenced in a study of blood T cell repertoires in COVID-19. The repertoire was sequenced with immunoSEQ multiplex PCR; TCRdb's copy has only in-frame clones and lacks some. The repertoire includes approximately 170,000 clones, around four fifths of them detected once, and 7.5% to 10% sits in the top ten. Sequences were obtained from peripheral blood. Receptors originate from a woman of 80 years or more with COVID-19, enrolled during active disease.

The rearrangement uses TRBV5-1 and TRBJ1-1; D may be TRBD1 (6 bases). The CDR3 sequence is 13 residues long. Looked up from germline, CDR1 is SGHRS and CDR2 is YFSETQ. The germline V and J ends were trimmed by 4 bases and 4 bases, with 11 bases remaining between them. The CDR3 DNA reads TGCGCCAGCAGCAGGACAGTGGGCACTGAAGCTTTCTTT. Translation: CASSRTVGTEAFF. Full variable domain (rest looked up from reference TRBV5-1 and TRBJ1-1): KAGVTQTPRYLIKTRGQQVTLSCSPISGHRSVSWYQQTPGQGLQFLFEYFSETQRNKGNFPGRFSGRQFSNSRSEMNVSTLELGDSALYLCASSRTVGTEAFFGQGTRLTVV.

The chain recombines TRBV3-1 (or the pseudogene TRBV3-2) with TRBJ2-1; D is perhaps TRBD2 (5 bases). Trimming removed 0 bases from V and 6 bases from J, with 9 bases in between. Looked up from germline, CDR1 is LGHDT and CDR2 is YNNKEL (reference sequence). The CDR3 has 14 residues. As DNA, the CDR3 is TGTGCCAGCAGCCAAGATTTCGGGATCAATGAGCAGTTCTTC. Translation gives CASSQDFGINEQFF.

The CDR3 spells CASRFSVAETQYF. CDR3 DNA: TGTGCCAGTAGATTCTCAGTAGCGGAGACCCAGTACTTC. The rearrangement joins TRBV19 to TRBJ2-5; TRBD2 might be the D (5 bases). This CDR3 has 13 amino acids. Trimming removed 6 bases at V and 5 bases at J, with 13 bases between. CDR1 is LNHDA, CDR2 SQIVND, per germline (reference sequence).

This clone was recorded a few times. V gene TRBV6-6 combines with J gene TRBJ1-5; 8 bases line up with TRBD1. Germline loops: CDR1 MNHNY, CDR2 SVGAGI (reference sequence). The CDR3 is 12 residues long. Germline trimming cut 9 bases from V and 6 bases from J; bases unmatched to any gene: 4. The CDR3 reads CASDRGLQPQHF. CDR3 sequence (DNA): TGTGCCAGTGACAGGGGACTTCAGCCCCAGCATTTT.

This chain connects TRBV6-5 to TRBJ2-5; D is possibly TRBD1 (6 bases). Per germline, CDR1 MNHEY and CDR2 SVGAGI. The V gene lost 6 bases and the J gene lost 7 bases, with 12 bases spanning the gap. The CDR3 sequence is 12 residues long. The CDR3 DNA reads as TGTGCCAGCAGGACAGGCATGGCGACCCAGTACTTC. Amino acids: CASRTGMATQYF.